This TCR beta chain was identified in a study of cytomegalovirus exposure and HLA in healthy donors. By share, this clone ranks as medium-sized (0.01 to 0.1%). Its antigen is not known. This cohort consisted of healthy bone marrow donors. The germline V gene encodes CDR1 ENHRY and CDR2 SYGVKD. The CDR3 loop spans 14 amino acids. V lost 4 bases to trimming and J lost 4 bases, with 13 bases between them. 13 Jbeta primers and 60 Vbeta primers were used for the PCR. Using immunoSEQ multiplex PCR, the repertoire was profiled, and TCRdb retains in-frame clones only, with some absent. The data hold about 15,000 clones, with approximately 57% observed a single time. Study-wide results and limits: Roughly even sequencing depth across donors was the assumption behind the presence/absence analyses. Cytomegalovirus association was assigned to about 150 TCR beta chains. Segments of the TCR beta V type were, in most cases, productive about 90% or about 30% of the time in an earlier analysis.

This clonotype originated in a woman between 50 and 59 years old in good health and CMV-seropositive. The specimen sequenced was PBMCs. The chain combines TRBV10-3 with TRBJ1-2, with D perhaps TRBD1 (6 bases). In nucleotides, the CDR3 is TGTGCCATCAGTGTGGATCGGGACACCTATGGCTACACCTTC. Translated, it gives CAISVDRDTYGYTF.